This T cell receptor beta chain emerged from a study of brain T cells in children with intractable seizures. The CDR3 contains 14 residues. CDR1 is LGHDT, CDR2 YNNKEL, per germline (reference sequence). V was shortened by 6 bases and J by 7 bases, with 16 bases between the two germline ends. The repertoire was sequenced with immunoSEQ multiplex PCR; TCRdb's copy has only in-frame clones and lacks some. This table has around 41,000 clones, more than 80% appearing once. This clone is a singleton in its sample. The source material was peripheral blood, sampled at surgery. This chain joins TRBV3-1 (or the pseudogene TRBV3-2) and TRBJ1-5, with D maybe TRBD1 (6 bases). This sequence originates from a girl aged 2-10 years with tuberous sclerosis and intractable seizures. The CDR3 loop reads CASSQQGVGQPQHF. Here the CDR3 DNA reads TGTGCCAGCAGTCAACAGGGAGTTGGGCAGCCCCAGCATTTT.